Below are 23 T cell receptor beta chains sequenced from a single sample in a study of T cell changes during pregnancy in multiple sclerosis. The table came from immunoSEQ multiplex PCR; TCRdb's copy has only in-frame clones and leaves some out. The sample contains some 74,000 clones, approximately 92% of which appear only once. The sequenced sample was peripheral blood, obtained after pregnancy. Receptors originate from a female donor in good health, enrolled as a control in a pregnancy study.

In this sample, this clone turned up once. The CDR3 protein is CASSQESGWEQYF. CDR3 DNA: TGCGCCAGCAGCCAAGAGTCCGGTTGGGAGCAGTACTTC. The chain links TRBV4-1 to TRBJ2-7; D is undetermined. The V and J ends lost 0 bases and 7 bases respectively, with 10 bases between them. CDR1 is MGHRA, CDR2 YSYEKL, per germline. CDR3 length: 13 residues.

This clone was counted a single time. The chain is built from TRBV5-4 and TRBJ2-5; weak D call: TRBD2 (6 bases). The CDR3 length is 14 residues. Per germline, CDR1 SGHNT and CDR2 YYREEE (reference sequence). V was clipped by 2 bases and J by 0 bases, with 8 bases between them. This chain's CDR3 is CASSFGGDQETQYF. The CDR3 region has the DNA TGTGCCAGCAGCTTTGGCGGGGACCAAGAGACCCAGTACTTC.

The CDR3 region has the DNA TGTGCCAGCAGTTTTTTCGGAGGTGCAGCCTACGAGCAGTACTTC. It specifies CASSFFGGAAYEQYF. This sequence joins TRBV27 and TRBJ2-7, with D perhaps TRBD2 (5 bases). Germline V lookup: CDR1 MNHEY, CDR2 SMNVEV (reference sequence). The CDR3 length is 15 residues. V lost 3 bases and J lost 2, with 14 bases in between.

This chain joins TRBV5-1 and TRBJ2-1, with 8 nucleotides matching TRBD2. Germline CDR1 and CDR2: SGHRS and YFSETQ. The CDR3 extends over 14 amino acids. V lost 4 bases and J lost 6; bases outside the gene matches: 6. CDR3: CASSRGLVANEQFF. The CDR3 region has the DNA TGCGCCAGCAGCAGGGGACTAGTTGCCAATGAGCAGTTCTTC.

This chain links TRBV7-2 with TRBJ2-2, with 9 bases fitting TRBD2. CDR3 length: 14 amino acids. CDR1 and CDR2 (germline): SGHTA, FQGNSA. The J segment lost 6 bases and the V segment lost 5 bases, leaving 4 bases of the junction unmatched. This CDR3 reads CASSITSGSGELFF. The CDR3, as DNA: TGTGCCAGCAGCATAACTAGCGGGTCCGGGGAGCTGTTTTTT.

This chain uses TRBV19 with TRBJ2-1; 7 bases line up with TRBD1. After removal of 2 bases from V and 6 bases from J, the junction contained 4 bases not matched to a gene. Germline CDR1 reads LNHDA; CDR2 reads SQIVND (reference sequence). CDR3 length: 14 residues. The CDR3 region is CASSISRGINEQFF. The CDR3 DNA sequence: TGTGCCAGTAGTATATCCAGGGGGATCAATGAGCAGTTCTTC.

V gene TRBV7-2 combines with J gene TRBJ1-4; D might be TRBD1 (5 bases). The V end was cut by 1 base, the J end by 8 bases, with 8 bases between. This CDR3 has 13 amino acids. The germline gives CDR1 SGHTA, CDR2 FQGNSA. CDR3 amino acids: CASSLGQREKLFF. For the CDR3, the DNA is TGTGCCAGCAGCTTAGGACAGAGGGAAAAACTGTTTTTT.

The CDR3 loop reads CSCALFELYGYTF. In DNA form, the CDR3 reads TGCAGCTGTGCCCTGTTTGAACTCTATGGCTACACCTTC. The rearrangement links TRBV29-1 to TRBJ1-2; D is undetermined. The V and J ends lost 8 bases and 4 bases respectively, with 17 bases between them. The CDR3 loop spans 13 amino acids. Looked up from germline, CDR1 is SQVTM and CDR2 is ANQGSEA.

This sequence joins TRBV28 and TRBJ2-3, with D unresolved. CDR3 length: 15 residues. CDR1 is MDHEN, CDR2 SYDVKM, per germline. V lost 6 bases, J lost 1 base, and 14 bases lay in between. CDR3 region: CASSPFGGRTDTQYF. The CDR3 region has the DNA TGTGCCAGCAGCCCCTTTGGCGGTCGCACAGATACGCAGTATTTT.

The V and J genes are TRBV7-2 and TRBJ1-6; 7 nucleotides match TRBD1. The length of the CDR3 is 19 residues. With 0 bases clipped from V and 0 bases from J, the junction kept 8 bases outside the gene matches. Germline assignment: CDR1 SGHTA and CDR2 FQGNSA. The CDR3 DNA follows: TGTGCCAGCAGCTTAGCAAGCCAGGGGGAAAGCTCCTATAATTCACCCCTCCACTTT. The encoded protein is CASSLASQGESSYNSPLHF.

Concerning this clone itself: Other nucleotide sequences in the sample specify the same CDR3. CDR3: CASSVGGSGANVLTF. CDR3 in DNA: TGTGCCAGCAGCGTAGGCGGCTCTGGGGCCAACGTCCTGACTTTC. The V call is TRBV9, the J call TRBJ2-6; D not certain. Per the germline V gene, CDR1 is SGDLS and CDR2 is YYNGEE. V was pared by 0 bases and J by 0 bases, with 4 bases between. The length of the CDR3 is 15 residues.

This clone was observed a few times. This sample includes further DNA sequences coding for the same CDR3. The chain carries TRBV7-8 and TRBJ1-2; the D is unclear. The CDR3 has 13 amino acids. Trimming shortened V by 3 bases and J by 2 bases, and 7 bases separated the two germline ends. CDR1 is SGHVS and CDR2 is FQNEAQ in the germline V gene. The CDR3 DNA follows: TGTGCCAGCAGCTTGTCTCAGAACTATGGCTACACCTTC. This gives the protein CASSLSQNYGYTF. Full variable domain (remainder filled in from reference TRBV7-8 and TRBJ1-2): GAGVSQSPRYKVAKRGQDVALRCDPISGHVSLFWYQQALGQGPEFLTYFQNEAQLDKSGLPSDRFFAERPEGSVSTLKIQRTQQEDSAVYLCASSLSQNYGYTFGSGTRLTVV.

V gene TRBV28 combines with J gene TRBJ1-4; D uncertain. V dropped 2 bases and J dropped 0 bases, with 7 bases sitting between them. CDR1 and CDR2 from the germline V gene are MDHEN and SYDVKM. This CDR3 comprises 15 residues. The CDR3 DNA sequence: TGTGCCAGCAGTTTACTTAGTGCAACTAATGAAAAACTGTTTTTT. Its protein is CASSLLSATNEKLFF.

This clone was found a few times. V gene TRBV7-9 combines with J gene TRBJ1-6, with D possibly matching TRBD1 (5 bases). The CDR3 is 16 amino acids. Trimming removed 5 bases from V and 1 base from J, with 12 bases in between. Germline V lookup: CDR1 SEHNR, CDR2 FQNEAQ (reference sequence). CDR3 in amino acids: CASSASRASYNSPLHF. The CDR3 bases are TGTGCCAGCAGCGCCTCCAGGGCGTCCTATAATTCACCCCTCCACTTT. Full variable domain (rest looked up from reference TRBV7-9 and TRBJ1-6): DTGVSQNPRHKITKRGQNVTFRCDPISEHNRLYWYRQTLGQGPEFLTYFQNEAQLEKSRLLSDRFSAERPKGSFSTLEIQRTEQGDSAMYLCASSASRASYNSPLHFGNGTRLTVT.

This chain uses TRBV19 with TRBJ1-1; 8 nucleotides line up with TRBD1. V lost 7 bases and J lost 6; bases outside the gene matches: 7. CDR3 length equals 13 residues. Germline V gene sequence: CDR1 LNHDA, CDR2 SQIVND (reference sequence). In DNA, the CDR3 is TGTGCCAGTACGCAACAGGGGGTACCTGAAGCTTTCTTT. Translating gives CASTQQGVPEAFF.

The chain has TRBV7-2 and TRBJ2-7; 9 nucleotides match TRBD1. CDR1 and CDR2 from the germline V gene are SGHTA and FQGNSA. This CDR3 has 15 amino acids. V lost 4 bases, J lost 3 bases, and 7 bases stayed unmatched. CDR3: CASSSTGGGIYEQYF. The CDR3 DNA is TGTGCCAGCAGCTCCACAGGGGGCGGGATCTACGAGCAGTACTTC.

This CDR3 is CASNSGQSHQPQHF. CDR3 coding DNA: TGTGCCAGCAACTCGGGACAAAGTCATCAGCCCCAGCATTTT. This chain links TRBV28 with TRBJ1-5, with TRBD1 as a possible D gene (6 bases). Looked up from germline, CDR1 is MDHEN and CDR2 is SYDVKM. V was cut by 7 bases and J by 5 bases, with 15 bases left in between. CDR3 length: 14 amino acids.

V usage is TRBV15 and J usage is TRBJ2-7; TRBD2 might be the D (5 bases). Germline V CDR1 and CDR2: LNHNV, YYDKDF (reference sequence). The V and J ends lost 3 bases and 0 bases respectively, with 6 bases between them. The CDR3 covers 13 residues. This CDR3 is CATSSRDSYEQYF. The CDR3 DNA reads TGTGCCACCAGCAGTCGGGACTCCTACGAGCAGTACTTC.

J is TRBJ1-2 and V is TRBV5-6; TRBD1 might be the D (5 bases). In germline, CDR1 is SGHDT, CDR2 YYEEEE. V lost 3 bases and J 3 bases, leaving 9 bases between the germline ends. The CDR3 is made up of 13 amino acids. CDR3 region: CASSSQAHYGYTF. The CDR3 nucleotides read TGTGCCAGCAGCTCACAGGCACACTATGGCTACACCTTC.

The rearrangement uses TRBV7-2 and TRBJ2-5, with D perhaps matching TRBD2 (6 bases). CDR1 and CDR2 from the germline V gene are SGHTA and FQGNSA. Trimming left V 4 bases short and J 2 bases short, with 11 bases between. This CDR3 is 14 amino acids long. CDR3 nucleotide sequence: TGTGCCAGCAGCTCCCTCGGAGGGCAAGAGACCCAGTACTTC. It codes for CASSSLGGQETQYF.

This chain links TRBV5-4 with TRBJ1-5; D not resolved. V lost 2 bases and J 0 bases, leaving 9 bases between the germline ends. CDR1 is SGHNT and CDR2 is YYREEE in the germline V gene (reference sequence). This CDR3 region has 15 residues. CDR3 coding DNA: TGTGCCAGCAGCTTTTCAGGCTTTAGCAATCAGCCCCAGCATTTT. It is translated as CASSFSGFSNQPQHF.

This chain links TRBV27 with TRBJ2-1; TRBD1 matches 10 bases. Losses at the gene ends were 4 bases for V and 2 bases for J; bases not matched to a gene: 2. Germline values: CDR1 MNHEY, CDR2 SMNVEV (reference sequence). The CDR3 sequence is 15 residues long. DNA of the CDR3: TGTGCCAGCAGTTCCGGGACAGGGGCCTACAATGAGCAGTTCTTC. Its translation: CASSSGTGAYNEQFF.

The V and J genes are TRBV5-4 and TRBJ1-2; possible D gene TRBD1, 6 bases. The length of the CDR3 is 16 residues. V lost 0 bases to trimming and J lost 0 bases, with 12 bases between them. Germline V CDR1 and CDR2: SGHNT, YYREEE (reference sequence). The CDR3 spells CASSLDLDSSNYGYTF. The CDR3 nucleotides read TGTGCCAGCAGCTTGGATTTGGACAGCTCTAACTATGGCTACACCTTC.